The TCR beta chain under discussion was sequenced for a study of tumor-infiltrating lymphocytes in localized non-small cell lung cancer. Turning to the study itself: Several tumor histologies, both smoking statuses, and some post-neoadjuvant chemotherapy samples were included. Resected tumor was paired with non-adjacent uninvolved lung from the same patient.

Generated by immunoSEQ multiplex PCR, the TCRdb table keeps only in-frame clones and is missing some. The table includes about 12,000 clones, roughly 80% detected once. Looked up from germline, CDR1 is GTSNPN and CDR2 is SVGIG (reference sequence). With 6 bases removed from V and 6 bases from J, the gap between germline ends came to 8 bases. The CDR3 is 10 amino acids. Sequenced: uninvolved lung tissue not adjacent to the tumor. V usage is TRBV30 and J usage is TRBJ1-2; D gene unclear. The receptor was isolated from a human donor with non-small cell lung cancer. The CDR3, as DNA: TGTGCCTGTAAAGTCAATGGCTACACCTTC. It specifies CACKVNGYTF. The entire variable domain, with the rest obtained from reference TRBV30 and TRBJ1-2, is as follows: SQTIHQWPATLVQPVGSPLSLECTVEGTSNPNLYWYRQAAGRGLQLLFYSVGIGQISSEVPQNLSASRPQDRQFILSSKKLLLSDSGFYLCACKVNGYTFGSGTRLTVV.